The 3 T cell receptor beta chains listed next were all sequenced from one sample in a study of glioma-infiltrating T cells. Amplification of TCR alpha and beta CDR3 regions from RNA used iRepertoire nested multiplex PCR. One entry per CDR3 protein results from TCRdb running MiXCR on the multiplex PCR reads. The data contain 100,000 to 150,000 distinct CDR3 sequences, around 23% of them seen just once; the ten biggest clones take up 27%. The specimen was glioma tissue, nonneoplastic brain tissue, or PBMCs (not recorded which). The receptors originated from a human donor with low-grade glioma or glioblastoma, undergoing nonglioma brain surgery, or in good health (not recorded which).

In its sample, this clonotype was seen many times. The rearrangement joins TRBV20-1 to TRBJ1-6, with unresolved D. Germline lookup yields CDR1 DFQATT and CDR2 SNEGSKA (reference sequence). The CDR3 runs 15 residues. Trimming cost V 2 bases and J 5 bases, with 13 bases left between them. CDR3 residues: CSARTAQLNNSPLHF. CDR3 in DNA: TGCAGTGCTAGAACGGCCCAGCTGAATAATTCACCCCTCCACTTT.

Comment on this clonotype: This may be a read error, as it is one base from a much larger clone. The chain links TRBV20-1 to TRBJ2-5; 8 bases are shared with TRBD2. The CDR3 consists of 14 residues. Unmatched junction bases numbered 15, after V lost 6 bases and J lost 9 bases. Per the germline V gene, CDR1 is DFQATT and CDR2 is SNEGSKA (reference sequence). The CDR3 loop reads CSALPRGGREAQYF. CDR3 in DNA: TGCAGTGCCTTACCACGGGGGGGCCGTGAGGCCCAGTACTTC.

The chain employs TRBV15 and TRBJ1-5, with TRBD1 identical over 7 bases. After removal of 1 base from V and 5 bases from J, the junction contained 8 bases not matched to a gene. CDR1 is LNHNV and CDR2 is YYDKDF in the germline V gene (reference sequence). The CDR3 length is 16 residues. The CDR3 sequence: CATSRGGRGTDQPQHF. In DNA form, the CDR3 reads TGTGCCACCAGCAGAGGTGGCAGGGGGACGGATCAGCCCCAGCATTTT.